The clone carrying this T cell receptor (beta chain) was seen only once. Germline lookup yields CDR1 MNHEY and CDR2 SMNVEV (reference sequence). The ends lost 5 bases at V and 3 bases at J; junction bases unmatched: 8. The CDR3 has 16 residues. Profiling relied on immunoSEQ multiplex PCR, and the TCRdb table lists in-frame clones only, not all of them. The sample consists of a few hundred thousand clones, roughly 84% of them appearing once. Treatment indicated: 15 to 20 received Ad26.COV2.S at low or high dose, single or two shots; 5 received placebo; per-sample allocation not given. Specimen acquisition occurred on day 63 following the initial vaccine or placebo injection. This sample is part of a study of Ad26.COV2.S vaccination and SARS-CoV-2 variants. Looking at the study overall: Intramuscular Ad26.COV2.S doses were given once or twice, 56 days apart.

The input for sequencing was peripheral blood, taken in a trial of Ad26.COV2.S vaccine versus placebo. The V call is TRBV27, the J call TRBJ2-1; 9 nucleotides align to TRBD1. The TCR originated in a person aged 18-60 years who received the Ad26.COV2.S COVID-19 vaccine or a placebo. CDR3 nucleotides: TGTGCCAGCAGTCCCGGGACAGGGACTTACTACAATGAGCAGTTCTTC. This codes for CASSPGTGTYYNEQFF.